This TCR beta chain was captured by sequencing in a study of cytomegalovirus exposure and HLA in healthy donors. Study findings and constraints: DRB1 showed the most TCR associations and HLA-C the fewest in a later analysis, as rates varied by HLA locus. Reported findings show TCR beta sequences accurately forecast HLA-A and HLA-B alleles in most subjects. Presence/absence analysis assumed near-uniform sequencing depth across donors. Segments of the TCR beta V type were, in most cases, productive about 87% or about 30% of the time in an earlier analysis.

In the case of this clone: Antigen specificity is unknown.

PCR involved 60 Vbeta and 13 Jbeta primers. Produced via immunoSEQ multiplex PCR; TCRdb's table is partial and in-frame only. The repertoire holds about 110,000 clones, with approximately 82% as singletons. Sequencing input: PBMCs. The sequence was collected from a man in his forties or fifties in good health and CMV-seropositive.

The CDR3 DNA reads TGTGCCAGCAGTTACGGGATCGACCAAAAGCAGTTCTTC. It specifies CASSYGIDQKQFF. The chain links TRBV28 to TRBJ2-1; maybe TRBD2 (5 bases). This CDR3 contains 13 residues. V lost 4 bases and J lost 11, with 15 bases in between. Germline V gives CDR1 MDHEN, CDR2 SYDVKM. Based on the CDR3 plus reference TRBV28 and TRBJ2-1, the full variable domain is DVKVTQSSRYLVKRTGEKVFLECVQDMDHENMFWYRQDPGLGLRLIYFSYDVKMKEKGDIPEGYSVSREKKERFSLILESASTNQTSMYLCASSYGIDQKQFFGPGTRLTVL.